What follows are 31 T cell receptor beta chains derived from one specimen sequenced in a study of cytomegalovirus exposure and HLA in healthy donors. Both 60 Vbeta primers and 13 Jbeta primers went into the PCR. Profiled with immunoSEQ multiplex PCR; TCRdb holds only in-frame clones, not every one. The sample consists of 90,000 to 150,000 clones, about three fifths of them appearing once. The sample taken for sequencing was PBMCs. These receptors all come from a man aged 35 to 55 in good health and CMV-seropositive.

About this clone itself: Germline is not matched at one junction end, which may reflect a read error. This chain links TRBV6-1 with TRBJ2-5; D is perhaps TRBD2 (5 bases). Germline lookup yields CDR1 MNHNS and CDR2 SASEGT. There are 14 residues in the CDR3. This CDR3 reads CASSEAWEFARTDF. The CDR3 nucleotides are TGTGCCAGCAGTGAAGCATGGGAGTTCGCTCGAACGGACTTC.

The chain carries TRBV9 and TRBJ2-3, with TRBD2 identical over 7 bases. The CDR3 totals 16 residues. Germline values: CDR1 SGDLS, CDR2 YYNGEE. V shed 1 base and J 0 bases; nucleotides not matched to a gene: 5. The CDR3: CASSVSGDPSTDTQYF. The DNA of the CDR3 is TGTGCCAGCAGCGTAAGCGGGGACCCTAGCACAGATACGCAGTATTTT.

This clone was counted between two and nine times. The chain is built from TRBV29-1 and TRBJ2-7; TRBD2 is a possible D gene (5 bases). V lost 5 bases, J lost 0 bases, and 14 bases lay in between. The CDR3 extends over 14 amino acids. Germline CDR1 is SQVTM and CDR2 is ANQGSEA. CDR3 protein: CSVFGEGRSYEQYF. CDR3 bases: TGCAGCGTTTTCGGCGAGGGTCGCTCCTACGAGCAGTACTTC.

The V and J genes are TRBV5-4 and TRBJ1-1; D may be TRBD1 (5 bases). Trimming removed 3 bases from V and 0 bases from J, with 12 bases in between. Germline CDR1 SGHNT, CDR2 YYREEE (reference sequence). The CDR3 runs 15 residues. The CDR3 spells CASSWGGLLNTEAFF. The CDR3 bases are TGTGCCAGCAGCTGGGGGGGACTCCTGAACACTGAAGCTTTCTTT.

V and J are TRBV6-6 and TRBJ2-5; 8 bases map to TRBD1. This CDR3 has 15 amino acids. Germline values: CDR1 MNHNY, CDR2 SVGAGI (reference sequence). The ends lost 5 bases at V and 5 bases at J; junction bases unmatched: 10. The CDR3 loop reads CASSAPNRGMETQYF. The CDR3 DNA follows: TGTGCCAGCAGTGCTCCCAACAGGGGGATGGAGACCCAGTACTTC.

In this sample, this clone turned up a few times. V is TRBV2 and J is TRBJ1-3; 7 nucleotides match TRBD1. The CDR3 consists of 15 residues. Germline assignment: CDR1 SNHLY and CDR2 FYNNEI. V gave up 1 base and J gave up 2 bases; unmatched junction bases: 2. CDR3 region: CASSEEGTAGNTIYF. The CDR3 region has the DNA TGTGCCAGCAGTGAAGAGGGGACAGCTGGAAACACCATATATTTT.

Comments on this clone: At the DNA level, this CDR3 is encoded by other sequences in the same sample as well. This chain uses TRBV2 with TRBJ1-1, with D perhaps TRBD1 (5 bases). The CDR3 is 13 residues long. Trimming took 4 bases from V and 5 from J, leaving 11 bases between them. Looked up from germline, CDR1 is SNHLY and CDR2 is FYNNEI. The CDR3: CASSVQGRTEAFF. The CDR3 nucleotides read TGTGCCAGCAGTGTGCAGGGAAGAACTGAAGCTTTCTTT.

The rearrangement joins TRBV7-9 to TRBJ2-1, with 12 bases identical to TRBD1. The ends lost 4 bases at V and 4 bases at J; junction bases unmatched: 5. The CDR3 has 16 amino acids. Germline CDR1 is SEHNR and CDR2 is FQNEAQ (reference sequence). In nucleotides, the CDR3 is TGTGCCAGCAGCTCCCCGGGACAGGGGGCATACAATGAGCAGTTCTTC. This gives the protein CASSSPGQGAYNEQFF.

The V gene is TRBV6-1, the J gene TRBJ2-5; TRBD2 might be the D (5 bases). The closer fit of TRBJ2-7 to the DNA end suggests the J call may be wrong. Germline V gives CDR1 MNHNS, CDR2 SASEGT. The CDR3 contains 14 residues. The CDR3: CASSEDLGTHEQYF. The CDR3 DNA is TGTGCCAGCAGTGAGGACTTGGGAACGCACGAGCAGTACTTC.

The chain couples TRBV11-2 to TRBJ2-7; 7 positions agree with TRBD2. V was clipped by 1 base and J by 1 base; unmatched bases: 7. The CDR3 is 16 residues long. In germline, CDR1 is SGHAT, CDR2 FQNNGV. The CDR3 is CASSLGGSGTSYEQYF. DNA of the CDR3: TGTGCCAGCAGCTTAGGCGGCAGCGGGACTTCCTACGAGCAGTACTTC.

The rearrangement joins TRBV28 to TRBJ2-1, with TRBD2 identical over 15 bases. The CDR3 extends over 15 amino acids. After removal of 6 bases from V and 7 bases from J, the junction contained 4 bases not matched to a gene. CDR1 and CDR2 from the germline V gene are MDHEN and SYDVKM. CDR3: CASSPGLAGGNEQFF. The CDR3 coding sequence is TGTGCCAGCAGCCCGGGACTAGCGGGAGGTAATGAGCAGTTCTTC.

This clone has only a few counts. The chain joins TRBV19 to TRBJ1-5; the match to TRBD1 covers 9 bases. This CDR3 has 15 amino acids. V lost 5 bases, J lost 2 bases, and 4 bases stayed unmatched. Germline V CDR1 and CDR2: LNHDA, SQIVND (reference sequence). The CDR3 region is CASSAWTGGNQPQHF. For the CDR3, the DNA is TGTGCCAGTAGTGCGTGGACAGGGGGCAATCAGCCCCAGCATTTT.

The V gene is TRBV9, the J gene TRBJ2-1; 11 nucleotides line up with TRBD2. Looked up from germline, CDR1 is SGDLS and CDR2 is YYNGEE. The J segment lost 6 bases and the V segment lost 0 bases, leaving 2 bases of the junction unmatched. This CDR3 is 15 amino acids long. The CDR3 loop reads CASSVGLAGLNEQFF. The CDR3 coding sequence is TGTGCCAGCAGCGTAGGACTAGCGGGACTCAATGAGCAGTTCTTC.

The rearrangement links TRBV5-1 to TRBJ1-5; D possibly corresponds to TRBD1 (6 bases). Trimming took off 2 bases at V and 5 bases at J, with 17 bases between the two ends. The germline CDR1 and CDR2 sequences are SGHRS and YFSETQ. The CDR3 length is 16 residues. CDR3 sequence: CASSLGLGGADQPQHF. The CDR3 DNA reads TGCGCCAGCAGCTTAGGCCTGGGGGGGGCCGATCAGCCCCAGCATTTT.

The V call is TRBV6-5, the J call TRBJ2-1; possible D gene TRBD1, 6 bases. Germline V lookup: CDR1 MNHEY, CDR2 SVGAGI. The CDR3 runs to 15 residues. V lost 4 bases to trimming and J lost 2 bases, with 12 bases between them. The CDR3 spells CASSLSTGPYNEQFF. The CDR3 coding sequence is TGTGCCAGCAGTTTAAGTACAGGGCCCTACAATGAGCAGTTCTTC.

The genes are TRBV7-9 and TRBJ2-2; unclear D gene. Germline assignment: CDR1 SEHNR and CDR2 FQNEAQ (reference sequence). V was pared by 2 bases and J by 8 bases, with 15 bases between. This CDR3 is 15 amino acids long. The CDR3 loop reads CASSLPRVSPGELFF. The CDR3 bases are TGTGCCAGCAGCTTACCTCGCGTGAGCCCTGGGGAGCTGTTTTTT.

This clone appeared a few times. The rearrangement uses TRBV7-8 and TRBJ2-5, with D possibly matching TRBD2 (5 bases). CDR3 size: 16 residues. V lost 5 bases to trimming and J lost 5 bases, with 21 bases between them. Germline V gene lookup returns CDR1 SGHVS and CDR2 FQNEAQ. This CDR3 is CASSVNTGIIEETQYF. CDR3 sequence (DNA): TGTGCCAGCAGCGTAAATACGGGGATCATAGAGGAGACCCAGTACTTC.

This chain links TRBV6-4 with TRBJ2-1; 8 bases line up with TRBD2. Per germline, CDR1 MRHNA and CDR2 SNTAGT. This CDR3 has 14 amino acids. With V trimmed by 3 bases and J by 10 bases, 8 bases remained unmatched. The CDR3 coding sequence is TGTGCCAGCAGTGAGTTCAGCAGGACTAGCGAGCAGTTCTTC. Protein product: CASSEFSRTSEQFF.

The DNA of the CDR3 is TGTGCCAGCAGCTTAAGGGAAGGGGCCTATGGCTACACCTTC. Translated: CASSLREGAYGYTF. J is TRBJ1-2 and V is TRBV13; D is perhaps TRBD1 (5 bases). Germline CDR1 and CDR2: PRHDT and FYEKMQ (reference sequence). The CDR3 covers 14 residues. V was pared by 2 bases and J by 4 bases, with 11 bases between.

J is TRBJ1-2 and V is TRBV5-8; TRBD1 aligns across 7 bases. Trimming at V came to 6 bases and at J to 2 bases, leaving 7 bases not matched to a gene. CDR3 length equals 14 residues. Germline V gene lookup returns CDR1 SGHTS and CDR2 YDEGEE. In DNA, the CDR3 is TGTGCCAGCACCTATCAGGGACAGAACTATGGCTACACCTTC. Translation: CASTYQGQNYGYTF. Based on the CDR3 plus reference TRBV5-8 and TRBJ1-2, the full variable domain is EAGVTQSPTHLIKTRGQQATLRCSPISGHTSVYWYQQALGLGLQFLLWYDEGEERNRGNFPPRFSGRQFPNYSSELNVNALELEDSALYLCASTYQGQNYGYTFGSGTRLTVV.

This clone was detected a few times. The chain combines TRBV5-4 with TRBJ2-2; TRBD2 aligns across 14 bases. The CDR3 covers 18 residues. The germline V gene encodes CDR1 SGHNT and CDR2 YYREEE (reference sequence). Trimming cost V 2 bases and J 7 bases; bases outside gene matches: 10. The CDR3 DNA is TGTGCCAGCAGCTTAGGGAGACTAGCGGGAGGGCCTGGCGGGGAGCTGTTTTTT. As protein: CASSLGRLAGGPGGELFF.

The chain carries TRBV18 and TRBJ1-2; D not resolved. The V gene lost 2 bases and the J gene lost 5 bases, with 12 bases spanning the gap. Germline-derived CDR1 and CDR2 are KGHSH and LQKENI. The CDR3 has 14 amino acids. CDR3 region: CASSPAGSEYGYTF. CDR3 DNA sequence: TGTGCCAGCTCACCAGCGGGCAGCGAATATGGCTACACCTTC.

V gene TRBV19 combines with J gene TRBJ1-5; 8 nucleotides line up with TRBD1. V was clipped by 7 bases and J by 5 bases; unmatched bases: 10. Germline V gene data show CDR1 as LNHDA and CDR2 as SQIVND (reference sequence). The CDR3 extends over 15 amino acids. CDR3 residues: CASIRDRSSDQPQHF. The CDR3 DNA reads as TGTGCCAGTATCCGGGACAGGTCTAGTGATCAGCCCCAGCATTTT.

The table lists this clone with a few counts. The V and J genes are TRBV5-4 and TRBJ2-7; the D gene is possibly TRBD2 (6 bases). With 4 bases removed from V and 11 bases from J, the gap between germline ends came to 22 bases. The germline CDR1 and CDR2 sequences are SGHNT and YYREEE (reference sequence). The length of the CDR3 is 14 residues. The CDR3: CASSDAGTGVTEYF. The DNA of the CDR3 is TGTGCCAGCAGCGACGCCGGGACGGGGGTCACCGAGTACTTC.

This rearrangement joins TRBV23-1 to TRBJ2-3; D is possibly TRBD2 (6 bases). TRBV23-1 qualifies as an ORF whose function is uncertain. V lost 7 bases and J lost 6, with 14 bases in between. The CDR3 spans 13 residues. The CDR3 here is CASTILAGDTQYF. For the CDR3, the DNA is TGCGCCAGCACCATACTAGCCGGGGATACGCAGTATTTT.

This chain uses TRBV4-3 with TRBJ1-3; D gene ambiguous. From germline, CDR1 is LGHNA and CDR2 YSLEER. The V end was cut by 0 bases, the J end by 0 bases, with 6 bases between. The CDR3 sequence is 15 residues long. CDR3 DNA sequence: TGCGCCAGCAGCCAAGATCAGGACTCTGGAAACACCATATATTTT. Its translation: CASSQDQDSGNTIYF.

V and J are TRBV10-3 and TRBJ1-1; 8 nucleotides agree with TRBD1. This CDR3 is 15 amino acids long. Trimming removed 2 bases from V and 5 bases from J; junction bases left unmatched: 7. Per germline, CDR1 ENHRY and CDR2 SYGVKD. The CDR3 protein is CAISEHQGAATEAFF. The CDR3 DNA sequence: TGTGCCATCAGTGAGCATCAGGGGGCCGCGACTGAAGCTTTCTTT.

V is TRBV4-2 and J is TRBJ2-2; 11 bases line up with TRBD1. The J segment lost 4 bases and the V segment lost 2 bases, leaving 3 bases of the junction unmatched. Per germline, CDR1 LGHNA and CDR2 YNFKEQ. This CDR3 spans 16 amino acids. The CDR3 DNA is TGTGCCAGCAGCCAAACCGGGACAGGGGGCACCGGGGAGCTGTTTTTT. Its translation is CASSQTGTGGTGELFF.

This rearrangement joins TRBV11-3 to TRBJ2-1, with 7 bases fitting TRBD1. This CDR3 comprises 16 residues. V lost 5 bases to trimming and J lost 4 bases; unmatched junction nucleotides: 11. Germline assignment: CDR1 SGHNT and CDR2 YENEEA. The chain's CDR3 is CASSPQGNLGYNEQFF. CDR3 DNA sequence: TGTGCCAGCAGCCCACAGGGGAATTTGGGGTACAATGAGCAGTTCTTC. Full variable domain (rest looked up from reference TRBV11-3 and TRBJ2-1): EAGVVQSPRYKIIEKKQPVAFWCNPISGHNTLYWYLQNLGQGPELLIRYENEEAVDDSQLPKDRFSAERLKGVDSTLKIQPAELGDSAVYLCASSPQGNLGYNEQFFGPGTRLTVL.

The V gene is TRBV10-3, the J gene TRBJ2-1; 7 positions match TRBD1. Germline CDR1 and CDR2: ENHRY and SYGVKD. Germline trimming cut 5 bases from V and 7 bases from J; bases unmatched to any gene: 11. CDR3 length equals 15 residues. CDR3 sequence: CAISSSQGSGNEQFF. Written as DNA, the CDR3 is TGTGCCATCAGTTCATCACAGGGGTCTGGTAATGAGCAGTTCTTC.

This chain uses TRBV6-5 with TRBJ1-5; D ambiguous. Trimming took off 0 bases at V and 0 bases at J, with 3 bases between the two ends. The germline V gene encodes CDR1 MNHEY and CDR2 SVGAGI. The CDR3 covers 14 residues. The CDR3 nucleotides are TGTGCCAGCAGTTACTCCTTTAGCAATCAGCCCCAGCATTTT. Protein sequence: CASSYSFSNQPQHF.